Below, one T cell receptor beta chain is given with its context. No antigen is known for it. The data are from a study of CD4 T cells in relation to SARS-CoV-2 and coronaviruses. Study details: Shared crossreactive spike epitopes were mapped to their HLA restriction.

The CDR3 totals 16 residues. Germline V gene sequence: CDR1 LGHNA, CDR2 YNFKEQ. V gave up 1 base and J gave up 3 bases; unmatched junction bases: 8. Points from the study as a whole: Compared with monoreactive clones, crossreactive clones showed significantly weaker SARS-CoV-2 expansion.

Unexposed donor CD4+ T cells date from about 2011-2018, before the COVID-19 pandemic. After roughly ten days of culture, CD4+ T cells were isolated. TCRdb's copy holds only in-frame clones and misses some; the assay was immunoSEQ multiplex PCR. The sample includes some 30,000 clones, about three quarters of them seen just once. The chain recombines TRBV4-2 with TRBJ2-5; TRBD1 aligns across 7 bases. The specimen was CD4+ T cells from PBMCs, cultured in vitro. The clonotype originates from a human donor in good health. DNA for the CDR3: TGTGCCAGCAGCCAAGGTCCGGGTCAGGGGGAAGAGACCCAGTACTTC. Protein: CASSQGPGQGEETQYF.